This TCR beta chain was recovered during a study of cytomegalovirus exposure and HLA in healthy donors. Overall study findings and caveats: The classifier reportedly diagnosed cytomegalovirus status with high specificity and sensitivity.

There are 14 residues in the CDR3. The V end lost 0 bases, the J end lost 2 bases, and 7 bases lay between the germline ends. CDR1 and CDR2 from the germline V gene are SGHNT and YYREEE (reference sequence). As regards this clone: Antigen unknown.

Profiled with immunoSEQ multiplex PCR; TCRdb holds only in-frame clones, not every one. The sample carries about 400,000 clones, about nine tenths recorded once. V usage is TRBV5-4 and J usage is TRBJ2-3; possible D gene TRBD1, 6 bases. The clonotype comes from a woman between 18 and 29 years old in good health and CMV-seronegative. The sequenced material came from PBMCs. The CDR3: CASSLGTDTDTQYF. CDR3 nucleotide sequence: TGTGCCAGCAGCTTGGGGACAGACACAGATACGCAGTATTTT.